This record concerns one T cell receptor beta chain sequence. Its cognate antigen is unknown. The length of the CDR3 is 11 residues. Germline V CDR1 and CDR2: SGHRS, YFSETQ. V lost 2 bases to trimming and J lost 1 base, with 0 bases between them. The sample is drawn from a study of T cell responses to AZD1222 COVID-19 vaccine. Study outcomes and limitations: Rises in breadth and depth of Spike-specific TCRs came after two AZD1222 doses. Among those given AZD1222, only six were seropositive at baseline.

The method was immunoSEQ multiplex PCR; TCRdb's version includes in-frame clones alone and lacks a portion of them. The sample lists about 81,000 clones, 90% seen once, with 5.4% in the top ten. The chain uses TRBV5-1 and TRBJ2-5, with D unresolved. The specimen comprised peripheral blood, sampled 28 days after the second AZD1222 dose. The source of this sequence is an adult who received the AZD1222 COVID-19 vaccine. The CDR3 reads CASSFQETQYF. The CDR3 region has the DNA TGCGCCAGCAGCTTCCAAGAGACCCAGTACTTC.